The clone carrying this TCR beta chain has at least ten counts. This specimen belongs to a study of Graves' ophthalmopathy and Graves' hyperthyroidism. Each diagnosis was determined on the basis of clinical symptoms, serum thyroxine, TRAb, thyroid ultrasound and orbital computed tomography. 10 ml of fresh blood yielded the PBMCs by density gradient. The CDR3 contains 14 residues. Trimming removed 5 bases from V and 4 bases from J, with 14 bases in between. RNA transcripts served as template for amplifying TCR beta CDR3 sequences. HTBI primers served in a first-round RT-PCR, which a second-round multiplex PCR followed. From the multiplex PCR reads, TCRdb called clonotypes with MiXCR, one entry per CDR3 protein. This table has over 450,000 distinct CDR3 sequences, about an eighth appearing once.

Sequencing was done on a sample of blood. The receptor comes from a woman in her 30s with Graves' ophthalmopathy. This chain connects TRBV12-3 or TRBV12-4 to TRBJ1-2; no clear D gene. The DNA of the CDR3 is TGTGCCAGCAGTGCCGACGGTAGCTTCTATGGCTACACCTTC. It specifies CASSADGSFYGYTF.